This TCR beta chain came from a study of cytomegalovirus exposure and HLA in healthy donors. The PCR had 60 Vbeta and 13 Jbeta primers. Sequencing used immunoSEQ multiplex PCR; TCRdb keeps in-frame clones, though not all of them. The sample spans 130,000 to 150,000 clones; the ten largest clones claim around 0.96%. Sequencing was done on a sample of PBMCs. The TCR sequence derives from a male donor in good health and CMV-seronegative.

CDR3: CASKLVGGSNSPLHF. The CDR3, as DNA: TGTGCCAGCAAGCTCGTGGGGGGATCTAATTCACCCCTCCACTTT. The J gene is TRBJ1-6, the V gene TRBV7-2; TRBD1 might be the D (5 bases). CDR1 is SGHTA and CDR2 is FQGNSA in the germline V gene. This CDR3 is built from 15 residues. V gave up 7 bases and J gave up 6 bases, with 16 bases separating them.